The sequence of this TCR beta chain was determined in a study of blood T cell repertoires in COVID-19. The germline gives CDR1 SEHNR, CDR2 FQNEAQ (reference sequence). The V end lost 2 bases, the J end lost 3 bases, and 13 bases lay between the germline ends. CDR3 size: 15 residues. TCRdb's table, derived via immunoSEQ multiplex PCR, lists solely in-frame clones and lacks some. The table includes about 110,000 clones, more than 80% detected once. The V gene is TRBV7-9, the J gene TRBJ1-1, with D maybe TRBD1 (6 bases). The sequence derives from a woman between 55 and 75 years old with acute or convalescent COVID-19. Material for sequencing was peripheral blood. This chain's CDR3 is CASSLRQGWDTEAFF. In nucleotides, the CDR3 is TGTGCCAGCAGCTTACGTCAGGGGTGGGACACTGAAGCTTTCTTT.